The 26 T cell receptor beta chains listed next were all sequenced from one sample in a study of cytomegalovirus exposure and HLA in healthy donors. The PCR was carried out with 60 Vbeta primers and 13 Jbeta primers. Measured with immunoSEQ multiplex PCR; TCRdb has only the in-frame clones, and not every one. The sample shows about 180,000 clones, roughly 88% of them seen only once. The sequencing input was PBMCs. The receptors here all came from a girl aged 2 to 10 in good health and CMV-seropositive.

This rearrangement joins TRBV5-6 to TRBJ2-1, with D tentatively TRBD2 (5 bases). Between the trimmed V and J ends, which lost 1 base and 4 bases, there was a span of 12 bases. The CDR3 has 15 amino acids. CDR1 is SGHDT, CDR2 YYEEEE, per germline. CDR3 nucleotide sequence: TGTGCCAGCAGCTTGTACGGGAAACAGTACAATGAGCAGTTCTTC. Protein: CASSLYGKQYNEQFF. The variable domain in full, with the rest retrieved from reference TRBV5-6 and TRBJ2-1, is DAGVTQSPTHLIKTRGQQVTLRCSPKSGHDTVSWYQQALGQGPQFIFQYYEEEERQRGNFPDRFSGHQFPNYSSELNVNALLLGDSALYLCASSLYGKQYNEQFFGPGTRLTVL.

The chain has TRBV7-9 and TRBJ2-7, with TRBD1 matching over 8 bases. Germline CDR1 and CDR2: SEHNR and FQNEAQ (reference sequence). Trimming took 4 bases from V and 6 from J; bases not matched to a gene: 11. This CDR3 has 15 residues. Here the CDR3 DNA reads TGTGCCAGCAGCTCGACCGGGACAGGTTATTTCGAGCAGTACTTC. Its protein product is CASSSTGTGYFEQYF.

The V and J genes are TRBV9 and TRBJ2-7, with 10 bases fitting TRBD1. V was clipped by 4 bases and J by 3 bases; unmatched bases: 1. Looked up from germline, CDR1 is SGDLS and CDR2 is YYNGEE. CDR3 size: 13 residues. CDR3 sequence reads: CASSRDRGYEQYF. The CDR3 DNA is TGTGCCAGCAGCCGGGACAGGGGCTACGAGCAGTACTTC.

CDR3: CAWSVREWEQYF. The CDR3 coding sequence is TGTGCCTGGAGTGTACGGGAGTGGGAGCAGTACTTC. The J gene is TRBJ2-7, the V gene TRBV30, with TRBD2 as a possible D gene (6 bases). The CDR3 spans 12 residues. V was cut by 0 bases and J by 7 bases, with 10 bases left in between. Germline V lookup: CDR1 GTSNPN, CDR2 SVGIG (reference sequence).

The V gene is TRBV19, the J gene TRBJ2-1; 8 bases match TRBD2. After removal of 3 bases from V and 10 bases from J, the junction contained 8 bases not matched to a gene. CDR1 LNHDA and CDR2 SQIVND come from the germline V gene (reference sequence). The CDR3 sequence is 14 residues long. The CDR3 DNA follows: TGTGCCAGTAGTATGGTAGCGGGACCAGGGGAGCAGTTCTTC. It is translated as CASSMVAGPGEQFF.

The CDR3 coding sequence is TGTGCCAGCATGGACAGCATCGGATATGGCTACACCTTC. The encoded protein is CASMDSIGYGYTF. The V and J genes are TRBV2 and TRBJ1-2; D may be TRBD1 (6 bases). The germline V and J ends were trimmed by 7 bases and 5 bases, with 14 bases remaining between them. The CDR3 sequence is 13 residues long. Germline CDR1 is SNHLY and CDR2 is FYNNEI. Drawing the rest from reference TRBV2 and TRBJ1-2, the complete variable domain is EPEVTQTPSHQVTQMGQEVILRCVPISNHLYFYWYRQILGQKVEFLVSFYNNEISEKSEIFDDQFSVERPDGSNFTLKIRSTKLEDSAMYFCASMDSIGYGYTFGSGTRLTVV.

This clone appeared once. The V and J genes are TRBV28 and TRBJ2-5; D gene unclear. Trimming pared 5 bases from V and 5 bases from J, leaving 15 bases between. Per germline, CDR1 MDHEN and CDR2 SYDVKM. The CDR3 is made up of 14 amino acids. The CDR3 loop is CASSIPSVDETQYF. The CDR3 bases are TGTGCCAGCAGTATCCCTAGTGTTGATGAGACCCAGTACTTC.

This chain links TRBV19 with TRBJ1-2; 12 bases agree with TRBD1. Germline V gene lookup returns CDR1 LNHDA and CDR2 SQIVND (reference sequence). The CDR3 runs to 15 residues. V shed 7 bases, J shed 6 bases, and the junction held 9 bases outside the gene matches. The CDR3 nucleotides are TGTGCCAGTACCAAAGGAGGGGACAGGGGGCATGGCTACACCTTC. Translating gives CASTKGGDRGHGYTF.

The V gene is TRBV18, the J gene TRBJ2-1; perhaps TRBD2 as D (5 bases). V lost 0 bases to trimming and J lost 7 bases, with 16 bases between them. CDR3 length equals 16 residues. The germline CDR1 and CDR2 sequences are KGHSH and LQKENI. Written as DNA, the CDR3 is TGTGCCAGCTCACCACCGGGATCATCCCCGGGGAATGAGCAGTTCTTC. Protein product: CASSPPGSSPGNEQFF.

The CDR3 sequence is CASSRTDYGYTF. The CDR3 DNA is TGTGCCAGCAGCAGGACAGACTATGGCTACACCTTC. The rearrangement joins TRBV6-1 to TRBJ1-2; possible D gene TRBD1, 6 bases. The V gene's germline CDR1 is MNHNS and CDR2 SASEGT. V was clipped by 6 bases and J by 3 bases, with 8 bases between them. CDR3 size: 12 residues.

This CDR3 is CASSITPGGPLAFF. The CDR3, as DNA: TGTGCCAGTAGTATAACCCCCGGGGGGCCTTTAGCTTTCTTT. The chain combines TRBV19 with TRBJ1-1; tentatively, D is TRBD1 (6 bases). This CDR3 is 14 amino acids long. The V end lost 2 bases, the J end lost 10 bases, and 17 bases lay between the germline ends. Germline CDR1 LNHDA, CDR2 SQIVND (reference sequence).

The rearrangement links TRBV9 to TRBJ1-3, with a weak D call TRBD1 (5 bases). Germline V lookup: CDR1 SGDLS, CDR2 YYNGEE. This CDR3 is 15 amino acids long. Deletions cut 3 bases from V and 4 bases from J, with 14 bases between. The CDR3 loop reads CASSGGGSTGNTIYF. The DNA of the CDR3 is TGTGCCAGCAGCGGGGGGGGGAGTACCGGAAACACCATATATTTT.

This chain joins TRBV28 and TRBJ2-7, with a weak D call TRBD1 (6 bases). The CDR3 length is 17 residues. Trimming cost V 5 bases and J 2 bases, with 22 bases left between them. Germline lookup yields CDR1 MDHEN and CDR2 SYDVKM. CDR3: CASSHLPGHRTPYEQYF. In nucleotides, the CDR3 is TGTGCCAGCAGTCACCTGCCGGGACACCGAACCCCCTACGAGCAGTACTTC.

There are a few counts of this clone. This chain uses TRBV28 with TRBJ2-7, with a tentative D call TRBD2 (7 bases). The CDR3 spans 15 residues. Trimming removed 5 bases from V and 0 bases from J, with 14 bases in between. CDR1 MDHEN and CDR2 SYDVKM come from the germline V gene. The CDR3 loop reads CASSPGGGSSYEQYF. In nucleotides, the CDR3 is TGTGCCAGCAGTCCCGGGGGCGGGAGCTCCTACGAGCAGTACTTC.

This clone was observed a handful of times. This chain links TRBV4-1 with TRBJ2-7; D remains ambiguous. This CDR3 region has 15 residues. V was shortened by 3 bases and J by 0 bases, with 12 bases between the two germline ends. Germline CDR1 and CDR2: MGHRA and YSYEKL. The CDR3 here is CASSHQAFSSYEQYF. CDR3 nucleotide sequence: TGCGCCAGCAGCCACCAGGCGTTCAGCTCCTACGAGCAGTACTTC.

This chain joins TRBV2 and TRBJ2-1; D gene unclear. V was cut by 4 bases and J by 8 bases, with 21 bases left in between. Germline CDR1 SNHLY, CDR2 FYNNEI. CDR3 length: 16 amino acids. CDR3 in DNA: TGTGCCAGCAGTGGCCCCCGGGTGTCTAGTGGCGATGAGCAGTTCTTC. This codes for CASSGPRVSSGDEQFF.

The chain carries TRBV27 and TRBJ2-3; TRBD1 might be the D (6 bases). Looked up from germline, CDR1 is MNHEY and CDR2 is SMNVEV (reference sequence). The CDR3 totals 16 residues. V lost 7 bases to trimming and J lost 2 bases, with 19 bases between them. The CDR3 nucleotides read TGTGCCAGCAAACCAGACAGGTTCGCGATCACAGATACGCAGTATTTT. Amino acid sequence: CASKPDRFAITDTQYF.

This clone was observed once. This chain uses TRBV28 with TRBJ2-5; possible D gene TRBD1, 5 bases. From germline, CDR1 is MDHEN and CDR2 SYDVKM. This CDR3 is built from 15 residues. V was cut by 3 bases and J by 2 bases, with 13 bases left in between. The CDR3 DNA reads TGTGCCAGCAGTTTTGGCAGGGTGGTACAAGAGACCCAGTACTTC. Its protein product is CASSFGRVVQETQYF.

The CDR3: CASSFKGVRGFRFF. The CDR3 nucleotides are TGTGCCAGCAGTTTTAAGGGGGTGCGTGGATTTAGGTTCTTC. The chain employs TRBV28 and TRBJ2-1; perhaps TRBD1 as D (6 bases). Trimming stripped 3 bases from V and 15 bases from J, with 21 bases between. Germline CDR1 is MDHEN and CDR2 is SYDVKM. This CDR3 has 14 residues.

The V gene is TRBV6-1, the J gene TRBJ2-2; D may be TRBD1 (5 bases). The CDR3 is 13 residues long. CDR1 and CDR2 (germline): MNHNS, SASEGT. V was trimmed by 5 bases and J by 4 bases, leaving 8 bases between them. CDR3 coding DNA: TGTGCCAGCAGTACGACAGTCACCGGGGAGCTGTTTTTT. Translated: CASSTTVTGELFF.

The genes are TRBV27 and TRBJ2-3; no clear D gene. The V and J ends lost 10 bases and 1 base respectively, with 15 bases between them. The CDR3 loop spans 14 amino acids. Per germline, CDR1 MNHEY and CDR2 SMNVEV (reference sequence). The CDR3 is CATKVTPGTDTQYF. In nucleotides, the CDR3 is TGTGCCACAAAAGTGACTCCCGGCACAGATACGCAGTATTTT.

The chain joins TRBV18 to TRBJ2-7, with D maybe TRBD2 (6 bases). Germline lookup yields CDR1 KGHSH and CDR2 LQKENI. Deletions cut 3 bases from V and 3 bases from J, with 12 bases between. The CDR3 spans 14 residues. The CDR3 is CASSPIGGRYEQYF. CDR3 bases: TGTGCCAGCTCACCGATTGGAGGGCGCTACGAGCAGTACTTC.

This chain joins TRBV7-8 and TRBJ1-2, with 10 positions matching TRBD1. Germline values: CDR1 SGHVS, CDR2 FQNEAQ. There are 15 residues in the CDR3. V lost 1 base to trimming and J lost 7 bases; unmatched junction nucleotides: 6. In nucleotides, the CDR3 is TGTGCCAGCAGCTTAGAGACAGGGGGCTGGGGTGGCTACACCTTC. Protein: CASSLETGGWGGYTF.

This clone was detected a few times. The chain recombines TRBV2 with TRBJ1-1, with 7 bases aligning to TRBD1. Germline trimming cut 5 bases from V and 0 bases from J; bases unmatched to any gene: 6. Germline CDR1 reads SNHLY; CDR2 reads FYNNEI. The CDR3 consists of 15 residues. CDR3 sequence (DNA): TGTGCCAGCAGTACTCAAGGGGGCGTGAACACTGAAGCTTTCTTT. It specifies CASSTQGGVNTEAFF. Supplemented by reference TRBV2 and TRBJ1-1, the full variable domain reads EPEVTQTPSHQVTQMGQEVILRCVPISNHLYFYWYRQILGQKVEFLVSFYNNEISEKSEIFDDQFSVERPDGSNFTLKIRSTKLEDSAMYFCASSTQGGVNTEAFFGQGTRLTVV.

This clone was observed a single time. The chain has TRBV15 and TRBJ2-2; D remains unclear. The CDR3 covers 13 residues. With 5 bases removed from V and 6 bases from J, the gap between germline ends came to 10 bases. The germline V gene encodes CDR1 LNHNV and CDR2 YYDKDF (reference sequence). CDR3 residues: CATSSEVPGELFF. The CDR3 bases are TGTGCCACCAGCTCAGAGGTTCCCGGGGAGCTGTTTTTT. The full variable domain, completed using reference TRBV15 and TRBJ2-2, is DAMVIQNPRYQVTQFGKPVTLSCSQTLNHNVMYWYQQKSSQAPKLLFHYYDKDFNNEADTPDNFQSRRPNTSFCFLDIRSPGLGDTAMYLCATSSEVPGELFFGEGSRLTVL.

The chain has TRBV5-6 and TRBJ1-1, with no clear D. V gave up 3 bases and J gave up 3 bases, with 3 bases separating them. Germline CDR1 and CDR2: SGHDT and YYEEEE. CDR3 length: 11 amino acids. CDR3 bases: TGTGCCAGCAGCTCGTACACTGAAGCTTTCTTT. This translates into CASSSYTEAFF.